This T cell receptor (beta chain) was sequenced in a study of T cell clones after liver transplantation. CDR1 MNHEY and CDR2 SMNVEV come from the germline V gene (reference sequence). The CDR3 is 14 amino acids. Trimming shortened V by 6 bases and J by 0 bases, and 9 bases separated the two germline ends. Study-level points and caveats: In a couple of subjects, few donor cells limited the measurable donor-reactive repertoire.

By proportion, this clone is medium-sized. As yet, its antigen is unknown. Generated by immunoSEQ multiplex PCR, the TCRdb table keeps only in-frame clones and is missing some. The table records a few thousand clones, 25% to 30% of them present only once. Sequencing of dividing CFSE-low cells from the MLR defined alloreactive TCRbeta sequences. Pre-transplant recipient cells met graft donor PBMCs, splenocytes, lymph-node cells, or third-party PBMCs. The rearrangement uses TRBV27 and TRBJ2-1; D is possibly TRBD2 (5 bases). The sequenced material came from CD4+ T cells from cultured PBMCs. The clonotype comes from a human patient who received a liver transplant. The T cells may partly be graft donor cells. In nucleotides, the CDR3 is TGTGCCAGCAGGGAGGTGAGCTCCTACAATGAGCAGTTCTTC. It translates to CASREVSSYNEQFF.